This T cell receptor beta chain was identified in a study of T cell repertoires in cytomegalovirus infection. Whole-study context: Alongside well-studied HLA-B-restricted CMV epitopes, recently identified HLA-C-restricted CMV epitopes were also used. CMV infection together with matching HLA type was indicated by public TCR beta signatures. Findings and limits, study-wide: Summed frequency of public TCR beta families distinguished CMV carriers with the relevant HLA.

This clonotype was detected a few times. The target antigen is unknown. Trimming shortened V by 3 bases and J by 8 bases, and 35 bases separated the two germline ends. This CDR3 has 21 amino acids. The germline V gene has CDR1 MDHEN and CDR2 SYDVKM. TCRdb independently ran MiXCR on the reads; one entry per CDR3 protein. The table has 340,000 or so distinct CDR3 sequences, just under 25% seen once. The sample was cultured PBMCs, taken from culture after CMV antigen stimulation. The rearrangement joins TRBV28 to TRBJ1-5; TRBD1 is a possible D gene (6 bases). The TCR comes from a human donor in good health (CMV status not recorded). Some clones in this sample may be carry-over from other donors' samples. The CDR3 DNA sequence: TGTGCCAGCAGTTTTTCCAGCCACATTCATTGGGGGGCGAAGAGCGGGAAGCCCCAGCATTTT. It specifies CASSFSSHIHWGAKSGKPQHF.